What follows are 9 T cell receptor beta chains derived from one specimen sequenced in a study of blood T cell repertoires in COVID-19. Measured with immunoSEQ multiplex PCR; TCRdb has only the in-frame clones, and not every one. The sample holds about 260,000 clones, over 70% seen once. Material for sequencing was peripheral blood. All receptors derive from a woman in her 70s with COVID-19, enrolled during active disease.

The V gene is TRBV5-4, the J gene TRBJ2-7, with 8 bases identical to TRBD2. CDR3 length equals 16 residues. With 4 bases clipped from V and 1 base from J, the junction kept 10 bases outside the gene matches. Germline V gene data show CDR1 as SGHNT and CDR2 as YYREEE (reference sequence). In DNA form, the CDR3 reads TGTGCCAGCAGCCCCGGACTAGCCGTGGGTTCCTACGAGCAGTACTTC. Its protein product is CASSPGLAVGSYEQYF. Complete variable domain (other parts from reference TRBV5-4 and TRBJ2-7): ETGVTQSPTHLIKTRGQQVTLRCSSQSGHNTVSWYQQALGQGPQFIFQYYREEENGRGNFPPRFSGLQFPNYSSELNVNALELDDSALYLCASSPGLAVGSYEQYFGPGTRLTVT.

The genes are TRBV5-1 and TRBJ1-5, with 10 bases aligning to TRBD1. The CDR3 runs 13 residues. With 3 bases clipped from V and 9 bases from J, the junction kept 3 bases outside the gene matches. The germline V gene encodes CDR1 SGHRS and CDR2 YFSETQ. CDR3 protein: CASSYGQGGPQHF. Here the CDR3 DNA reads TGCGCCAGCAGCTATGGACAGGGGGGGCCCCAGCATTTT. Variable domain in full (rest from reference TRBV5-1 and TRBJ1-5): KAGVTQTPRYLIKTRGQQVTLSCSPISGHRSVSWYQQTPGQGLQFLFEYFSETQRNKGNFPGRFSGRQFSNSRSEMNVSTLELGDSALYLCASSYGQGGPQHFGDGTRLSIL.

The chain is built from TRBV29-1 and TRBJ2-2, with TRBD1 matching over 8 bases. The CDR3 totals 14 residues. Germline loops: CDR1 SQVTM, CDR2 ANQGSEA. Germline trimming cut 4 bases from V and 2 bases from J; bases unmatched to any gene: 3. Here the CDR3 DNA reads TGCAGCGTTGCGACAGGGGTCAACACCGGGGAGCTGTTTTTT. Translating it yields CSVATGVNTGELFF.

The rearrangement joins TRBV28 to TRBJ1-2, with 9 bases identical to TRBD1. The CDR3 length is 16 residues. The germline V gene encodes CDR1 MDHEN and CDR2 SYDVKM. Trimming at V came to 6 bases and at J to 3 bases, leaving 11 bases not matched to a gene. This chain's CDR3 is CASRPNPTGGDYGYTF. DNA for the CDR3: TGTGCCAGCAGACCCAATCCGACAGGGGGTGACTATGGCTACACCTTC.

The chain combines TRBV15 with TRBJ2-1, with 9 bases that match TRBD1. The germline CDR1 and CDR2 sequences are LNHNV and YYDKDF (reference sequence). The CDR3 runs to 16 residues. J gave up 9 bases and V 0 bases, and 9 bases lay outside the gene matches. CDR3 sequence reads: CATSREWRDRDGEQFF. For the CDR3, the DNA is TGTGCCACCAGCAGAGAGTGGCGGGACAGGGACGGTGAGCAGTTCTTC.

The chain links TRBV19 to TRBJ2-6; D not certain. The V gene's germline CDR1 is LNHDA and CDR2 SQIVND (reference sequence). The V end lost 8 bases, the J end lost 0 bases, and 5 bases lay between the germline ends. The CDR3 sequence is 13 residues long. The CDR3 bases are TGTGCCAGTGCACACTCTGGGGCCAACGTCCTGACTTTC. Residues: CASAHSGANVLTF. Full variable domain (rest looked up from reference TRBV19 and TRBJ2-6): DGGITQSPKYLFRKEGQNVTLSCEQNLNHDAMYWYRQDPGQGLRLIYYSQIVNDFQKGDIAEGYSVSREKKESFPLTVTSAQKNPTAFYLCASAHSGANVLTFGAGSRLTVL.

The chain is built from TRBV19 and TRBJ2-7, with a tentative D call TRBD1 (6 bases). The V gene lost 4 bases and the J gene lost 0 bases, with 7 bases spanning the gap. CDR1 is LNHDA and CDR2 is SQIVND in the germline V gene (reference sequence). This CDR3 has 13 amino acids. CDR3: CASSRTVSYEQYF. The CDR3 DNA is TGTGCCAGTAGTAGGACAGTCTCCTACGAGCAGTACTTC.

This clone is a singleton in its sample. This chain links TRBV27 with TRBJ1-5; no reliable D call. The germline CDR1 and CDR2 sequences are MNHEY and SMNVEV (reference sequence). Trimming cost V 3 bases and J 7 bases, with 10 bases left between them. This CDR3 contains 13 residues. DNA for the CDR3: TGTGCCAGCAGTTTTATTTTCGGGCAGCCCCAGCATTTT. This sequence encodes CASSFIFGQPQHF.

This chain joins TRBV7-2 and TRBJ2-5, with 12 nucleotides matching TRBD2. Per germline, CDR1 SGHTA and CDR2 FQGNSA. With V trimmed by 5 bases and J by 4 bases, 5 bases remained unmatched. The CDR3 extends over 15 amino acids. For the CDR3, the DNA is TGTGCCAGCAGCCCGACTAGCGGGAGTGGAGAGACCCAGTACTTC. This gives the protein CASSPTSGSGETQYF. The full variable domain, its missing parts supplied by reference TRBV7-2 and TRBJ2-5, is GAGVSQSPSNKVTEKGKDVELRCDPISGHTALYWYRQSLGQGLEFLIYFQGNSAPDKSGLPSDRFSAERTGGSVSTLTIQRTQQEDSAVYLCASSPTSGSGETQYFGPGTRLLVL.